These 27 T cell receptor beta chains came from one sample sequenced in a study of T cell responses to AZD1222 COVID-19 vaccine. The method was immunoSEQ multiplex PCR; TCRdb's version includes in-frame clones alone and lacks a portion of them. The sample yields 150,000 or so clones, roughly 94% seen once. Sequenced material: peripheral blood, taken on day 0 of AZD1222 vaccination. The receptor source for this set is an adult in good health.

The V gene is TRBV7-6, the J gene TRBJ2-7; 8 bases agree with TRBD2. The V segment lost 7 bases and the J segment 4 bases; nucleotides outside the gene matches: 9. This CDR3 has 14 amino acids. CDR1 and CDR2 (germline): SGHVS, FNYEAQ. CDR3 protein: CASTSLAGRYEQYF. In DNA, the CDR3 is TGTGCCAGCACTTCTTTAGCGGGGCGGTACGAGCAGTACTTC.

The chain is built from TRBV30 and TRBJ1-1, with D unclear. Germline-derived CDR1 and CDR2 are GTSNPN and SVGIG (reference sequence). The CDR3 is 16 residues long. V was shortened by 5 bases and J by 1 base, with 20 bases between the two germline ends. The CDR3 DNA reads as TGTGCCTGGGGTGCTTACTTAGTGCAGCCGAACACTGAAGCTTTCTTT. It codes for CAWGAYLVQPNTEAFF.

This clone appeared a single time. The chain couples TRBV3-1 (or the pseudogene TRBV3-2) to TRBJ2-7, with TRBD2 matching over 7 bases. The CDR3 covers 13 residues. V was pared by 2 bases and J by 5 bases, with 3 bases of the junction left unmatched. Germline lookup yields CDR1 LGHDT and CDR2 YNNKEL (reference sequence). The CDR3 region is CASSQPGLDEQYF. The DNA of the CDR3 is TGTGCCAGCAGCCAACCTGGACTAGACGAGCAGTACTTC.

The V call is TRBV2, the J call TRBJ1-5, with D perhaps matching TRBD1 (6 bases). V dropped 4 bases and J dropped 6 bases, with 7 bases sitting between them. Looked up from germline, CDR1 is SNHLY and CDR2 is FYNNEI. The CDR3 runs 12 residues. CDR3: CASSGGGQPQHF. CDR3 nucleotides: TGTGCCAGCAGTGGAGGGGGTCAGCCCCAGCATTTT.

The chain is built from TRBV18 and TRBJ2-3; D is possibly TRBD1 (5 bases). V lost 4 bases and J lost 4, with 18 bases in between. Germline V CDR1 and CDR2: KGHSH, LQKENI. CDR3 length equals 16 residues. CDR3 coding DNA: TGTGCCAGCTCACAACGGGCCCAGGGTTCGGCAGATACGCAGTATTTT. Amino acids: CASSQRAQGSADTQYF.

The chain employs TRBV9 and TRBJ1-1, with D possibly TRBD1 on 5 matching bases. Germline values: CDR1 SGDLS, CDR2 YYNGEE. The CDR3 is 14 residues long. The V and J ends lost 0 bases and 6 bases respectively, with 12 bases between them. The CDR3 nucleotides are TGTGCCAGCAGCGTAGTTGGGGGGGAACCTGAAGCTTTCTTT. As protein: CASSVVGGEPEAFF.

To note about this clone: One end of the junction fails to match germline, which may point to a read error. Distinct nucleotide sequences in the sample also encode this CDR3. The gene calls are TRBV5-1 and TRBJ2-7, with 9 bases fitting TRBD2. The CDR3 loop spans 15 amino acids. From germline, CDR1 is SGHRS and CDR2 YFSETQ. CDR3 sequence reads: CASSLALAGINEQYF. CDR3 nucleotides: TGCGCCAGCAGTTTGGCCCTAGCGGGGATCAACGAGCAGTACTTC.

The chain has TRBV4-3 and TRBJ2-3, with 14 positions matching TRBD2. V was pared by 0 bases and J by 4 bases, with 3 bases of the junction left unmatched. Germline CDR1 LGHNA, CDR2 YSLEER. The CDR3 is made up of 17 amino acids. The CDR3 DNA follows: TGCGCCAGCAGCCAAGAAGGACTAGCGGGGGGTCCAGATACGCAGTATTTT. Translating gives CASSQEGLAGGPDTQYF.

The chain joins TRBV6-5 to TRBJ1-1, with 9 bases matching TRBD1. The CDR3 totals 13 residues. With 7 bases clipped from V and 6 bases from J, the junction kept 6 bases outside the gene matches. Per the germline V gene, CDR1 is MNHEY and CDR2 is SVGAGI. The CDR3 loop is CASISRQGAEAFF. The CDR3 region has the DNA TGTGCCAGCATATCAAGACAGGGGGCTGAAGCTTTCTTT.

Regarding this clone: Other DNA sequences in the same sample also yield this CDR3. The chain recombines TRBV29-1 with TRBJ1-1; D is uncertain. Germline loops: CDR1 SQVTM, CDR2 ANQGSEA. This CDR3 has 12 residues. The ends were cut back, 4 bases at V and 0 bases at J, with 6 bases in the middle. CDR3 DNA: TGCAGCGTTGGGGTAATGAACACTGAAGCTTTCTTT. It is translated as CSVGVMNTEAFF.

DNA of the CDR3: TGTGCCAGCAGCCAGCTAGCGGGGGGGCTTTCTGGGGAGCTGTTTTTT. Translated, it gives CASSQLAGGLSGELFF. The V call is TRBV4-2, the J call TRBJ2-2; TRBD2 matches at 12 bases. V was pared by 3 bases and J by 8 bases, with 7 bases of the junction left unmatched. The CDR3 is 16 residues long. CDR1 is LGHNA, CDR2 YNFKEQ, per germline.

This chain joins TRBV4-1 and TRBJ2-5; 9 bases agree with TRBD2. The V and J ends lost 1 base and 2 bases, in that order; junction bases with no gene match: 2. CDR1 and CDR2 from the germline V gene are MGHRA and YSYEKL. The CDR3 runs 15 residues. The CDR3 is CASSQGTSDQETQYF. The CDR3 region has the DNA TGCGCCAGCAGCCAAGGGACTAGCGATCAAGAGACCCAGTACTTC.

In its sample, this clone was seen once. V usage is TRBV2 and J usage is TRBJ1-2; 7 bases are shared with TRBD1. V shed 3 bases, J shed 8 bases, and the junction held 6 bases outside the gene matches. CDR3 length: 13 residues. Germline CDR1 is SNHLY and CDR2 is FYNNEI. CDR3 nucleotide sequence: TGTGCCAGCAGTGACGCCCCGGACAGGGGCTACACCTTC. It specifies CASSDAPDRGYTF.

This chain connects TRBV7-2 to TRBJ1-4; D is undetermined. The CDR3 is 15 residues long. V was shortened by 4 bases and J by 3 bases, with 12 bases between the two germline ends. Germline V CDR1 and CDR2: SGHTA, FQGNSA. The CDR3 sequence: CASSWLVGANEKLFF. The CDR3, as DNA: TGTGCCAGCAGCTGGCTTGTAGGAGCTAATGAAAAACTGTTTTTT.

The chain recombines TRBV30 with TRBJ1-4; D not resolved. Per germline, CDR1 GTSNPN and CDR2 SVGIG (reference sequence). Trimming took 0 bases from V and 8 from J, leaving 13 bases between them. The CDR3 loop spans 14 amino acids. As DNA, the CDR3 is TGTGCCTGGAGTGTTTACGGACTGACCGAAAAACTGTTTTTT. It specifies CAWSVYGLTEKLFF.

This chain joins TRBV20-1 and TRBJ2-5; D remains ambiguous. Germline loops: CDR1 DFQATT, CDR2 SNEGSKA (reference sequence). V lost 3 bases and J lost 2, with 19 bases in between. The CDR3 length is 16 residues. CDR3 bases: TGCAGTGCTAGTGCTTACGGTGTTAAGTGGCAAGAGACCCAGTACTTC. It is translated as CSASAYGVKWQETQYF.

The chain recombines TRBV10-3 with TRBJ1-1; perhaps TRBD1 as D (5 bases). The CDR3 has 14 residues. The germline CDR1 and CDR2 sequences are ENHRY and SYGVKD. V was shortened by 6 bases and J by 2 bases, with 13 bases between the two germline ends. CDR3 region: CAIRKRGSNTEAFF. The CDR3 DNA is TGTGCCATCAGGAAAAGGGGCTCTAACACTGAAGCTTTCTTT.

The chain combines TRBV6-6 with TRBJ1-2; 7 nucleotides match TRBD1. This CDR3 has 14 amino acids. V shed 8 bases, J shed 2 bases, and the junction held 8 bases outside the gene matches. From germline, CDR1 is MNHNY and CDR2 SVGAGI (reference sequence). CDR3 sequence reads: CASETRQGNYGYTF. DNA of the CDR3: TGTGCCAGCGAGACCCGACAGGGCAACTATGGCTACACCTTC.

This sequence joins TRBV9 and TRBJ2-3, with unresolved D. The V gene lost 1 base and the J gene lost 1 base, with 10 bases spanning the gap. The CDR3 sequence is 15 residues long. Germline V gives CDR1 SGDLS, CDR2 YYNGEE. CDR3 coding DNA: TGTGCCAGCAGCGTACCCCCCCACGGCACAGATACGCAGTATTTT. The encoded protein is CASSVPPHGTDTQYF.

V is TRBV19 and J is TRBJ1-1, with a possible D match to TRBD1 (6 bases). The ends were cut back, 3 bases at V and 1 base at J, with 9 bases in the middle. CDR3 length: 14 amino acids. Looked up from germline, CDR1 is LNHDA and CDR2 is SQIVND (reference sequence). Here the CDR3 reads CASSMPRGNTEAFF. In DNA, the CDR3 is TGTGCCAGTAGTATGCCCAGGGGGAACACTGAAGCTTTCTTT.

V and J are TRBV3-1 (or the pseudogene TRBV3-2) and TRBJ2-3; tentative D call: TRBD2 (6 bases). Germline CDR1 reads LGHDT; CDR2 reads YNNKEL (reference sequence). Trimming took 0 bases from V and 3 from J, leaving 13 bases between them. The CDR3 consists of 16 residues. CDR3 amino acids: CASSQDEGDWTDTQYF. The CDR3 DNA sequence: TGTGCCAGCAGCCAAGATGAAGGGGACTGGACAGATACGCAGTATTTT.

The chain has TRBV3-1 (or the pseudogene TRBV3-2) and TRBJ2-5; possibly TRBD2 for D (7 bases). CDR3 length equals 15 residues. The germline V and J ends were trimmed by 4 bases and 5 bases, with 17 bases remaining between them. CDR1 and CDR2 from the germline V gene are LGHDT and YNNKEL (reference sequence). CDR3 region: CASSLPVGGQETQYF. The CDR3 DNA reads as TGTGCCAGCAGCCTTCCCGTCGGGGGGCAGGAGACCCAGTACTTC.

The rearrangement links TRBV6-2 or TRBV6-3 to TRBJ2-3; D is undetermined. V lost 6 bases and J 4 bases, leaving 14 bases between the germline ends. This CDR3 spans 14 amino acids. The germline V gene encodes CDR1 MNHEY and CDR2 SVGEGT. The CDR3 DNA reads as TGTGCCAGCAGCCCGGTATCGGCGGCAGATACGCAGTATTTT. Encoded protein: CASSPVSAADTQYF.

The chain is built from TRBV6-5 and TRBJ2-5; D is unresolved. Trimming stripped 4 bases from V and 5 bases from J, with 5 bases between. This CDR3 is built from 11 residues. CDR1 and CDR2 from the germline V gene are MNHEY and SVGAGI. CDR3 nucleotide sequence: TGTGCCAGCAGTTCTTTGGAGACCCAGTACTTC. Translated: CASSSLETQYF.

This rearrangement joins TRBV7-2 to TRBJ2-3; D unresolved. Germline V CDR1 and CDR2: SGHTA, FQGNSA. Trimming shortened V by 3 bases and J by 0 bases, and 4 bases separated the two germline ends. CDR3 size: 13 residues. The chain's CDR3 is CASSFASTDTQYF. CDR3 in DNA: TGTGCCAGCAGCTTTGCTAGCACAGATACGCAGTATTTT.

The J gene is TRBJ1-6, the V gene TRBV5-1; TRBD1 aligns across 11 bases. Trimming at V came to 3 bases and at J to 9 bases, leaving 5 bases not matched to a gene. This CDR3 region has 15 residues. CDR1 is SGHRS, CDR2 YFSETQ, per germline. The CDR3 is CASSYRGQGGSPLHF. The CDR3 DNA is TGCGCCAGCAGCTATAGGGGACAGGGGGGTTCACCCCTCCACTTT. The full variable domain, in which reference TRBV5-1 and TRBJ1-6 provide the parts outside the CDR3, is KAGVTQTPRYLIKTRGQQVTLSCSPISGHRSVSWYQQTPGQGLQFLFEYFSETQRNKGNFPGRFSGRQFSNSRSEMNVSTLELGDSALYLCASSYRGQGGSPLHFGNGTRLTVT.

This chain joins TRBV7-2 and TRBJ1-1; no firm D call. The V end was cut by 6 bases, the J end by 0 bases, with 17 bases between. Germline assignment: CDR1 SGHTA and CDR2 FQGNSA. The CDR3 is 16 amino acids. Here the CDR3 DNA reads TGTGCCAGCAGACGAGGCGCGGCAGCCATGAACACTGAAGCTTTCTTT. This codes for CASRRGAAAMNTEAFF.